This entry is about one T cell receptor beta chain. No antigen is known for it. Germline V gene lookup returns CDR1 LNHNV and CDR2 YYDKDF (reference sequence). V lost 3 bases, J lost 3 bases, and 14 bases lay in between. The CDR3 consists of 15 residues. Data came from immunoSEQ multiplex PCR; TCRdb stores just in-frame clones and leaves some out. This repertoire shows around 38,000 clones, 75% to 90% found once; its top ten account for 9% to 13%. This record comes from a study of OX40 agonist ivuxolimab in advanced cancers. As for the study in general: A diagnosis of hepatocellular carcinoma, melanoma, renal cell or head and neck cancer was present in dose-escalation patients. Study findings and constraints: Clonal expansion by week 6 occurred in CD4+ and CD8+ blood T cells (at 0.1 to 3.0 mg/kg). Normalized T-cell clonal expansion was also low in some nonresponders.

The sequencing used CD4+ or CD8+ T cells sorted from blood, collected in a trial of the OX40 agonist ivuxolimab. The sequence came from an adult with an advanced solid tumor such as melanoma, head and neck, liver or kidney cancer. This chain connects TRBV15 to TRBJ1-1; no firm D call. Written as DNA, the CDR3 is TGTGCCACCAGCAGGCCCAGGACGGTTGACACTGAAGCTTTCTTT. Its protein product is CATSRPRTVDTEAFF. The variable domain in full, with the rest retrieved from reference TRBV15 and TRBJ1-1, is DAMVIQNPRYQVTQFGKPVTLSCSQTLNHNVMYWYQQKSSQAPKLLFHYYDKDFNNEADTPDNFQSRRPNTSFCFLDIRSPGLGDTAMYLCATSRPRTVDTEAFFGQGTRLTVV.